This T cell receptor (beta chain) is drawn from a study of cytomegalovirus exposure and HLA in healthy donors. CDR3 length equals 16 residues. Germline values: CDR1 SGHKS, CDR2 YYEKEE (reference sequence). Trimming removed 0 bases from V and 2 bases from J, with 14 bases in between. The study ran its PCR with 60 Vbeta and 13 Jbeta primers. The table came from immunoSEQ multiplex PCR; TCRdb's copy has only in-frame clones and leaves some out. The sample carries some 200,000 clones, around 83% recorded once. The source material was PBMCs. The gene calls are TRBV5-5 and TRBJ2-5; D perhaps matches TRBD1 (6 bases). This receptor was taken from a woman aged 45 to 65 in good health and CMV-seropositive. CDR3: CASSLGLGASQETQYF. CDR3 DNA: TGTGCCAGCAGCTTGGGATTGGGGGCCTCACAAGAGACCCAGTACTTC.